This T cell receptor (beta chain) was identified in a study of blood T cell repertoires in COVID-19. In the study overall: The United States, Italy and Spain provided the acute and convalescent COVID-19 samples.

Method: immunoSEQ multiplex PCR; TCRdb's copy keeps in-frame clones and lacks some. The data hold roughly 180,000 clones, with about 70% observed a single time. The V gene lost 1 base and the J gene lost 5 bases, with 12 bases spanning the gap. The CDR3 contains 15 residues. Germline CDR1 LGHDT, CDR2 YNNKEL (reference sequence). The specimen was peripheral blood. This clonotype originated in a woman aged 45 to 65 with active or convalescent COVID-19. This chain joins TRBV3-1 (or the pseudogene TRBV3-2) and TRBJ1-5; D perhaps matches TRBD1 (6 bases). CDR3 coding DNA: TGTGCCAGCAGCCAAGGGGCAGGGGTTTATCAGCCCCAGCATTTT. Protein product: CASSQGAGVYQPQHF.